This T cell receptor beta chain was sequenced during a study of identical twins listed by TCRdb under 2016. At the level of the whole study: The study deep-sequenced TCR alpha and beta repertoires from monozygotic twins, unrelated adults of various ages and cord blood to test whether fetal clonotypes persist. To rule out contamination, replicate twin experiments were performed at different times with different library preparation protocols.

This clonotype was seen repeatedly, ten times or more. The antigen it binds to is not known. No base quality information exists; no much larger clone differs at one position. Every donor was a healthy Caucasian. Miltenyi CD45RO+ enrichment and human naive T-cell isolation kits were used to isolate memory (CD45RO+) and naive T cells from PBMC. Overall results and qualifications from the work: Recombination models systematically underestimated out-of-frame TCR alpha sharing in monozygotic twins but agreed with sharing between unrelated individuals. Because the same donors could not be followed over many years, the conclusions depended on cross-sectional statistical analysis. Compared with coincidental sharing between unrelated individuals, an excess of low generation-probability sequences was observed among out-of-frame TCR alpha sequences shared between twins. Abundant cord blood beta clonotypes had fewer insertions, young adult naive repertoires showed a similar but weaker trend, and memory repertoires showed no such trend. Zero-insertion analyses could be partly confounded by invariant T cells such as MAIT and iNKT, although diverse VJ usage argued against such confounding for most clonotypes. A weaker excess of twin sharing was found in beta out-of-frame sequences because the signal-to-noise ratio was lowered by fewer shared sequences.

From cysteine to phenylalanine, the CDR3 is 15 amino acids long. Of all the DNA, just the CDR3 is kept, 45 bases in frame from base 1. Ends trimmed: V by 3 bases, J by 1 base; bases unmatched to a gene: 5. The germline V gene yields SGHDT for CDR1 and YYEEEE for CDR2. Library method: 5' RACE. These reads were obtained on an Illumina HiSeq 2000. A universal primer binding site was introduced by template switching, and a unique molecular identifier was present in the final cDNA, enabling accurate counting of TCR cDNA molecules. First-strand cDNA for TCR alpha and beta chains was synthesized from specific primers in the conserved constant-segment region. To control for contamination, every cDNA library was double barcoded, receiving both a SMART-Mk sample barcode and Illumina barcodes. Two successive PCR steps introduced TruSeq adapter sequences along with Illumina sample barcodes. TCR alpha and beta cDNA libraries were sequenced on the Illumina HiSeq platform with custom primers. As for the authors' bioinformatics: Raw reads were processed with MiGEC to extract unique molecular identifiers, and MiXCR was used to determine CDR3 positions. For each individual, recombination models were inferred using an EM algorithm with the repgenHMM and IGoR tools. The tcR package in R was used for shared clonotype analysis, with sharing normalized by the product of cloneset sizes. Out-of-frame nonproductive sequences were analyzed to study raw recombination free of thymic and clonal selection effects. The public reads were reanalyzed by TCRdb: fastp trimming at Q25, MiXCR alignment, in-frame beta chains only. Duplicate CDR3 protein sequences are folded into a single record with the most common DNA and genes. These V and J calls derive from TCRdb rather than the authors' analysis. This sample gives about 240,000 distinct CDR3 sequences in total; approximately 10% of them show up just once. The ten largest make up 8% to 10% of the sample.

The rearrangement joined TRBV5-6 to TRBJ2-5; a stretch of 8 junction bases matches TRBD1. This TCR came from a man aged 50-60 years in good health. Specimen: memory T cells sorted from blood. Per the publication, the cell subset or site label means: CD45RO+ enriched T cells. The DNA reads TGTGCCAGCAGCTCGAACGGACAGGGCCAAGAGACCCAGTACTTC. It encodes CASSSNGQGQETQYF.